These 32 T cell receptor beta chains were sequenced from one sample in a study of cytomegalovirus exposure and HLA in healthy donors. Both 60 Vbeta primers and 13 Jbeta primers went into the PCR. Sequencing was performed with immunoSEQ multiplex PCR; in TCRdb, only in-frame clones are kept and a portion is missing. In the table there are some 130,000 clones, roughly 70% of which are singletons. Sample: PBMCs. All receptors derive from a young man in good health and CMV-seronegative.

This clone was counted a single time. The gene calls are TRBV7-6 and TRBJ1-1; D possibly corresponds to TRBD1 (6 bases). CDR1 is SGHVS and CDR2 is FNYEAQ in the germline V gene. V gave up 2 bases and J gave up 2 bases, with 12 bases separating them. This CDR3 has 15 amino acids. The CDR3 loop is CASSLFSGENTEAFF. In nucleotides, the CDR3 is TGTGCCAGCAGCTTATTCTCAGGGGAAAACACTGAAGCTTTCTTT.

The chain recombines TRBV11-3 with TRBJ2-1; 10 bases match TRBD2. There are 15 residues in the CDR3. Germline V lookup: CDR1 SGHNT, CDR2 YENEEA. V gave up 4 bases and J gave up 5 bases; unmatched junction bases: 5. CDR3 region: CASSYLAGANNEQFF. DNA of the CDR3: TGTGCCAGCAGCTACCTAGCGGGGGCGAACAATGAGCAGTTCTTC.

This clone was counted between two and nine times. CDR3 nucleotide sequence: TGTGCCAGCAGCTTTAGCGGGGGCCAAGAGACCCAGTACTTC. Protein: CASSFSGGQETQYF. The chain is built from TRBV7-2 and TRBJ2-5; TRBD2 matches 9 bases. Germline assignment: CDR1 SGHTA and CDR2 FQGNSA. The V gene end was trimmed by 3 bases and the J gene end by 1 base; junction bases not matched to a gene: 0. The CDR3 is 14 amino acids.

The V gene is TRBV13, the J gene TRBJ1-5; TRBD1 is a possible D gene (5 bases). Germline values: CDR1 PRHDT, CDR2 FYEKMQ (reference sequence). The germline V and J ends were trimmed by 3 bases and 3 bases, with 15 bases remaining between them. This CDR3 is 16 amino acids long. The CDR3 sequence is CASSLAGHAPNQPQHF. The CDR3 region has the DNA TGTGCCAGCAGCTTGGCAGGGCACGCACCCAATCAGCCCCAGCATTTT. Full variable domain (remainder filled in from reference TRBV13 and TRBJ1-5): AAGVIQSPRHLIKEKRETATLKCYPIPRHDTVYWYQQGPGQDPQFLISFYEKMQSDKGSIPDRFSAQQFSDYHSELNMSSLELGDSALYFCASSLAGHAPNQPQHFGDGTRLSIL.

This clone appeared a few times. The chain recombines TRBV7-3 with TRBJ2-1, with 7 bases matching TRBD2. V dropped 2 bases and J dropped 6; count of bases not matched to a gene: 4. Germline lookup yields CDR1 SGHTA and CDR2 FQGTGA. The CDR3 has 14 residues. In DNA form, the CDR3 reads TGTGCCAGCAGCTTAGGCGGGAGTATCAATGAGCAGTTCTTC. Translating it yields CASSLGGSINEQFF. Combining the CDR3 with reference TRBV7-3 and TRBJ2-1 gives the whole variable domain GAGVSQTPSNKVTEKGKYVELRCDPISGHTALYWYRQSLGQGPEFLIYFQGTGAADDSGLPNDRFFAVRPEGSVSTLKIQRTERGDSAVYLCASSLGGSINEQFFGPGTRLTVL.

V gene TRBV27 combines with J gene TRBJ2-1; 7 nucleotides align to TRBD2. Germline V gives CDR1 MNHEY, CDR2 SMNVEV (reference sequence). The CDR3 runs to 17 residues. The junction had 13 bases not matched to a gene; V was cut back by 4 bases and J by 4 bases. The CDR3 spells CASSSVPLAELYNEQFF. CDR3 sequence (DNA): TGTGCCAGCAGTTCTGTCCCCCTAGCGGAACTGTACAATGAGCAGTTCTTC.

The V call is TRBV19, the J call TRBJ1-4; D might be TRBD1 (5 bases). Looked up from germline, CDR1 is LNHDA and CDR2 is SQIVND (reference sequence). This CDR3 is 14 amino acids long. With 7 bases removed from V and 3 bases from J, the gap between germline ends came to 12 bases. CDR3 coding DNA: TGTGCCAGTACTTCCAGGGTGTCTAATGAAAAACTGTTTTTT. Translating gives CASTSRVSNEKLFF.

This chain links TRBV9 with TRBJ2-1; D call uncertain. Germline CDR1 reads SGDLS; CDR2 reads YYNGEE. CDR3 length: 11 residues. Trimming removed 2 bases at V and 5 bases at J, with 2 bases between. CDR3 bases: TGTGCCAGCAGCGTCAACAATGAGCAGTTCTTC. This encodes CASSVNNEQFF. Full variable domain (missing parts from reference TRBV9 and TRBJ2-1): DSGVTQTPKHLITATGQRVTLRCSPRSGDLSVYWYQQSLDQGLQFLIQYYNGEERAKGNILERFSAQQFPDLHSELNLSSLELGDSALYFCASSVNNEQFFGPGTRLTVL.

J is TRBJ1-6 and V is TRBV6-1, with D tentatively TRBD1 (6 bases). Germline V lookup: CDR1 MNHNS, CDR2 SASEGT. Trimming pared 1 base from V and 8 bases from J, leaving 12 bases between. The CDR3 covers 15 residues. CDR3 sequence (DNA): TGTGCCAGCAGTGAAGAACAGGGCGCCGATTCACCCCTCCACTTT. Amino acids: CASSEEQGADSPLHF.

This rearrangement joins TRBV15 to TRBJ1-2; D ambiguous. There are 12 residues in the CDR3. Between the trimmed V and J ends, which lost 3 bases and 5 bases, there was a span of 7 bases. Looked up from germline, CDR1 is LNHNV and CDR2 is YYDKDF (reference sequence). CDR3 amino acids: CATSRPLYGYTF. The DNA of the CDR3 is TGTGCCACCAGCAGGCCACTATATGGCTACACCTTC. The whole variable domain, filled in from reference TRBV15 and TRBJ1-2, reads DAMVIQNPRYQVTQFGKPVTLSCSQTLNHNVMYWYQQKSSQAPKLLFHYYDKDFNNEADTPDNFQSRRPNTSFCFLDIRSPGLGDTAMYLCATSRPLYGYTFGSGTRLTVV.

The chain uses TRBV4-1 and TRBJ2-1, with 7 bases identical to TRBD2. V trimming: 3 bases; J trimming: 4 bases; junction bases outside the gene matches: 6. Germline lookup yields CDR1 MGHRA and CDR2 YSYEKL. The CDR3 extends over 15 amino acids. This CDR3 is CASSQRGTKYNEQFF. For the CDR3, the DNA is TGCGCCAGCAGCCAGCGCGGGACTAAGTACAATGAGCAGTTCTTC.

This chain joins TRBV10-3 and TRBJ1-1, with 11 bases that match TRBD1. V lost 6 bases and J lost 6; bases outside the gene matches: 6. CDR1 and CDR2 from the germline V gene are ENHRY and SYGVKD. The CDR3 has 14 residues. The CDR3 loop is CAISVPGQGAEAFF. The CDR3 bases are TGTGCCATCAGCGTCCCGGGACAGGGGGCTGAAGCTTTCTTT.

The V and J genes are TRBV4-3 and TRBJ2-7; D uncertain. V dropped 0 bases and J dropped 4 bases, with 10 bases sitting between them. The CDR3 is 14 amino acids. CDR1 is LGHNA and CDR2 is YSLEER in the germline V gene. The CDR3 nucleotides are TGCGCCAGCAGCCAAGAATACATAGCTTACGAGCAGTACTTC. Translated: CASSQEYIAYEQYF.

The CDR3 nucleotides read TGTGCCAGTAAAGGCACAGGTTCCTCCTACGAGCAGTACTTC. This encodes CASKGTGSSYEQYF. The V call is TRBV28, the J call TRBJ2-7; TRBD1 is a possible D gene (5 bases). Trimming left V 9 bases short and J 0 bases short, with 15 bases between. The CDR3 consists of 14 residues. Germline values: CDR1 MDHEN, CDR2 SYDVKM.

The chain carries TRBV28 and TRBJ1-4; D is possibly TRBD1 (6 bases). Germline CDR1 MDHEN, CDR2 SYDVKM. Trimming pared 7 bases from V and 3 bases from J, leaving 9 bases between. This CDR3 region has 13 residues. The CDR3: CASTRQANEKLFF. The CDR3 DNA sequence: TGTGCCAGCACTAGACAGGCTAATGAAAAACTGTTTTTT. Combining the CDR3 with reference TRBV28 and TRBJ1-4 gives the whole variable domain DVKVTQSSRYLVKRTGEKVFLECVQDMDHENMFWYRQDPGLGLRLIYFSYDVKMKEKGDIPEGYSVSREKKERFSLILESASTNQTSMYLCASTRQANEKLFFGSGTQLSVL.

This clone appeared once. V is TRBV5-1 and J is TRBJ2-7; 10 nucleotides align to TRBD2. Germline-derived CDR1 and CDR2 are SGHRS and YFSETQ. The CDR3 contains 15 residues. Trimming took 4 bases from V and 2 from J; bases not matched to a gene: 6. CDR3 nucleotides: TGCGCCAGCAGCCTAACGGGACTAGCGACCTACGAGCAGTACTTC. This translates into CASSLTGLATYEQYF.

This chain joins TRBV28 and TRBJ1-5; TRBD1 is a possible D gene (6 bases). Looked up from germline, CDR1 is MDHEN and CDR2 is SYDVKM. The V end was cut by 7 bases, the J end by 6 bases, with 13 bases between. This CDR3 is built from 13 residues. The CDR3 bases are TGTGCCAGCAACCGACAGGCGAGTCAGCCCCAGCATTTT. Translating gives CASNRQASQPQHF.

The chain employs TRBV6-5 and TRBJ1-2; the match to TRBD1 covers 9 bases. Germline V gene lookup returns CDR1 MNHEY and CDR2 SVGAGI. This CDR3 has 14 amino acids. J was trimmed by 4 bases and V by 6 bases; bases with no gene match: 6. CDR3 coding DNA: TGTGCCAGCAGCCCGGGACAGGGCATCTATGGCTACACCTTC. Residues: CASSPGQGIYGYTF.

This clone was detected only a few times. The CDR3, as DNA: TGTGCCAGCAGTGAAAGGGGACAGGGTTTAAGACCCCTCCACTTT. It encodes CASSERGQGLRPLHF. The genes are TRBV6-1 and TRBJ1-6; 9 bases fit TRBD1. Unmatched junction bases numbered 8, after V lost 2 bases and J lost 12 bases. The CDR3 spans 15 residues. Germline V gene lookup returns CDR1 MNHNS and CDR2 SASEGT.

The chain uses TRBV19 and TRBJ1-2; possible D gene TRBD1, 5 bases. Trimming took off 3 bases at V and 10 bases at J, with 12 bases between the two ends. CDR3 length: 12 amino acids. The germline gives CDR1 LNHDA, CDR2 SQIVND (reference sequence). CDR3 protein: CASSMLDRVYTF. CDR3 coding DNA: TGTGCCAGTAGTATGCTTGACAGAGTCTACACCTTC.

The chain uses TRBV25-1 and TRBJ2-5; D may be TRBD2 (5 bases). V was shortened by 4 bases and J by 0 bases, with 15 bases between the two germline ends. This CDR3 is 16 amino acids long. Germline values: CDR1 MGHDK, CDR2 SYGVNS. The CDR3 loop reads CASSALLTGYQETQYF. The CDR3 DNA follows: TGTGCCAGCAGTGCCCTCTTAACGGGGTACCAAGAGACCCAGTACTTC. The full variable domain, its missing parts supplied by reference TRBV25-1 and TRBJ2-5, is EADIYQTPRYLVIGTGKKITLECSQTMGHDKMYWYQQDPGMELHLIHYSYGVNSTEKGDLSSESTVSRIRTEHFPLTLESARPSHTSQYLCASSALLTGYQETQYFGPGTRLLVL.

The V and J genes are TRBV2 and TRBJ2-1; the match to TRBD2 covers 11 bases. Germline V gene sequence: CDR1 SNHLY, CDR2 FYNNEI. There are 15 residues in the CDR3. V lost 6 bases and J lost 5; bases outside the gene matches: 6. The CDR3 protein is CASSARLAGNNEQFF. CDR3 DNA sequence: TGTGCCAGCAGCGCCCGACTAGCGGGGAACAATGAGCAGTTCTTC.

In DNA, the CDR3 is TGTGCCAGCAGCTTGGGGATGGGGGCTGAGCAGTTCTTC. Protein: CASSLGMGAEQFF. The chain combines TRBV7-9 with TRBJ2-1; possibly TRBD1 for D (6 bases). CDR3 size: 13 residues. V lost 3 bases to trimming and J lost 9 bases, with 12 bases between them. Germline-derived CDR1 and CDR2 are SEHNR and FQNEAQ (reference sequence).

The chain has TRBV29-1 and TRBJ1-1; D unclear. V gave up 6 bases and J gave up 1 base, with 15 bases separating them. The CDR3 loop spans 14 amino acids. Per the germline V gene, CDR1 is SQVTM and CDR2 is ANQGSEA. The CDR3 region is CSVRMAARNTEAFF. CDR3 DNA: TGCAGCGTGAGGATGGCAGCCCGGAACACTGAAGCTTTCTTT.

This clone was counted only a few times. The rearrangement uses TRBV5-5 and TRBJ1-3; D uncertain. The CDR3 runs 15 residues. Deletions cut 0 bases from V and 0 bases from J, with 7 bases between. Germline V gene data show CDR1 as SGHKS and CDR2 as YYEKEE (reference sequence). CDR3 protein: CASSLASVSGNTIYF. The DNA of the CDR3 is TGTGCCAGCAGCTTGGCCTCAGTCTCTGGAAACACCATATATTTT.

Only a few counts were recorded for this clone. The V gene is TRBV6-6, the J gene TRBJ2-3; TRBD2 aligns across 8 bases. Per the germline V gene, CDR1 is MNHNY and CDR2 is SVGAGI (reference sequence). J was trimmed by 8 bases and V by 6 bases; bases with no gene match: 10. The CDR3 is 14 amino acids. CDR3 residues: CASSPSTSDVTQYF. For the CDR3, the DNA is TGTGCCAGCAGCCCCTCGACTAGCGACGTTACGCAGTATTTT.

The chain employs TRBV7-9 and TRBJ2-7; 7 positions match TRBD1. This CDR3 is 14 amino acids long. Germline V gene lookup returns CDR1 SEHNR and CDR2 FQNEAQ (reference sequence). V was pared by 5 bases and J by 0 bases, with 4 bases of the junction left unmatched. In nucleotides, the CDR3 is TGTGCCAGCAGCCCGACAGGGACCTCCTACGAGCAGTACTTC. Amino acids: CASSPTGTSYEQYF.

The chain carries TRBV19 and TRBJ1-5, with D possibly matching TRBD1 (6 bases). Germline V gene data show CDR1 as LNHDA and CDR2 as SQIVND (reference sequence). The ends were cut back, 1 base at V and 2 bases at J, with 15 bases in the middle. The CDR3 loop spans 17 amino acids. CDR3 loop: CASSIVGQGFGNQPQHF. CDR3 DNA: TGTGCCAGTAGTATAGTGGGTCAGGGGTTTGGCAATCAGCCCCAGCATTTT.

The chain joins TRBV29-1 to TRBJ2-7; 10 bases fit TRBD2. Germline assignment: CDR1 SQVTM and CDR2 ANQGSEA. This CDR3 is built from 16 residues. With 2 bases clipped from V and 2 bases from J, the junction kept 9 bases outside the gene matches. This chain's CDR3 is CSVEKPSGSKTYEQYF. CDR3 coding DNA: TGCAGCGTTGAAAAGCCTAGCGGGAGTAAAACCTACGAGCAGTACTTC.

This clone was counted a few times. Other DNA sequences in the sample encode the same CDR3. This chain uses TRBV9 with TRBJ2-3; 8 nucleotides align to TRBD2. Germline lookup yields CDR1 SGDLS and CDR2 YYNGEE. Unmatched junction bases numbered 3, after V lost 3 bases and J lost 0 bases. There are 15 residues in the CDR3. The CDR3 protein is CASSETSGSTDTQYF. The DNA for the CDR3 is TGTGCCAGCAGCGAAACTAGCGGAAGCACAGATACGCAGTATTTT. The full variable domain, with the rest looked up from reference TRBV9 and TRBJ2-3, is DSGVTQTPKHLITATGQRVTLRCSPRSGDLSVYWYQQSLDQGLQFLIQYYNGEERAKGNILERFSAQQFPDLHSELNLSSLELGDSALYFCASSETSGSTDTQYFGPGTRLTVL.

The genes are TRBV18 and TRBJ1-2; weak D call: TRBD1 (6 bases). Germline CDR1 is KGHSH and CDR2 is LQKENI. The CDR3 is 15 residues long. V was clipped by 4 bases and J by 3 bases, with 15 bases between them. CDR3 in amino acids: CASSLMTGLDYGYTF. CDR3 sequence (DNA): TGTGCCAGCTCACTCATGACAGGCCTAGACTATGGCTACACCTTC.

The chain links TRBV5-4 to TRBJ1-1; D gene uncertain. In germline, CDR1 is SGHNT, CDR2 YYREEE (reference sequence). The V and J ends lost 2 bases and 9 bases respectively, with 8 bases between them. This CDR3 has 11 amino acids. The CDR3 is CASSLGRKAFF. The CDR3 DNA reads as TGTGCCAGCAGCTTAGGCAGGAAAGCTTTCTTT. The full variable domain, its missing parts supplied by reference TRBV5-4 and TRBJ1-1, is ETGVTQSPTHLIKTRGQQVTLRCSSQSGHNTVSWYQQALGQGPQFIFQYYREEENGRGNFPPRFSGLQFPNYSSELNVNALELDDSALYLCASSLGRKAFFGQGTRLTVV.